The clone carrying this T cell receptor beta chain was seen only a few times. The antigen is undetermined. This entry belongs to a study of blood T cells in healthy people across ages. Study in general: Capture via template switching afforded approximately one barcoded beta molecule per two T cells.

Isolation yielded PBMCs, at least 6 million per sample, in every case. For the second PCR, which ran for roughly 7 to 11 cycles, a sample-barcoded 5' primer and a J-beta primer mix were used. Using its own MiXCR run on the 5' RACE reads, TCRdb lists one record per CDR3 protein. The table lists around 2 million distinct CDR3 sequences, about 39% of them singletons. Study-wide points: The CMV status of each donor remained undetermined, and this could have confounded shifts in expanded clonotypes.

The V gene lost 5 bases and the J gene lost 2 bases, with 15 bases spanning the gap. CDR1 MDHEN and CDR2 SYDVKM come from the germline V gene. This CDR3 comprises 15 residues. Specimen: blood. The sequence was obtained from a human donor in good health. V and J are TRBV28 and TRBJ2-5; D possibly uses TRBD1 or TRBD2 (6 bases each). As DNA, the CDR3 is TGTGCCAGCAGTCTTACCCGGGGGCGGCAAGAGACCCAGTACTTC. Translating it yields CASSLTRGRQETQYF.